This T cell receptor (beta chain) was sequenced for a study of cytomegalovirus exposure and HLA in healthy donors. Study overall: An early release of data contained 80 million to 85 million unique TCRs, which came from HLA-typed donors.

Concerning this clone: What it recognizes is unknown.

Germline V CDR1 and CDR2: SEHNR, FQNEAQ (reference sequence). The CDR3 loop spans 16 amino acids. V was pared by 5 bases and J by 1 base, with 15 bases between. Study-wide results and caveats: Most subjects' HLA-A and HLA-B alleles were reportedly predicted from TCR beta sequences.

PCR employed 60 Vbeta and 13 Jbeta primers. TCRdb's copy holds only in-frame clones and misses some; the assay was immunoSEQ multiplex PCR. The sample has 150,000 to 200,000 clones, about 90% seen once. This chain joins TRBV7-9 and TRBJ2-1, with D unresolved. Material for sequencing was PBMCs. The TCR originated in a girl under three years old in good health and CMV-seronegative. This CDR3 reads CASSPLGAPSYNEQFF. The CDR3 DNA reads as TGTGCCAGCAGCCCACTCGGAGCGCCTTCCTACAATGAGCAGTTCTTC.